This is a list of T cell receptor beta chains from one sample in a study of T cell changes during pregnancy in multiple sclerosis. TCRdb keeps only in-frame clones here, not all; method: immunoSEQ multiplex PCR. Among roughly 63,000 clones listed, 90% to 95% were seen once. The sample here was CD8+ T cells from peripheral blood mononuclear cells, taken in the second trimester of pregnancy. These receptors originate from a female donor with multiple sclerosis, enrolled in a pregnancy study. Each CDR3 is given with its conserved first and last residue. The D gene is left open where the match is weak. A clone size is listed for some rows: how often the clone was seen (once, few, many), or a class if it is expanded.

d_gene	v_gene	j_gene	abundance	CDR3nt	CDR3aa
TRBD1	TRBV2	TRBJ1-4	.	TGTGCCAGCAGTGCCTGGGACAGAACTAATGAAAAACTGTTTTTT	CASSAWDRTNEKLFF
.	TRBV19	TRBJ2-5	once	TGTGCCAGTAGTGCGGGTCGGGTCACACGGGAGACCCAGTACTTC	CASSAGRVTRETQYF
.	TRBV6-1	TRBJ1-3	.	TGTGCCAGCAGTGAAGCGGCAGGGTTTTTAGGAAACACCATATATTTT	CASSEAAGFLGNTIYF
TRBD1	TRBV25-1	TRBJ1-1	.	TGTGCCAGCAGTGACGTCCCCCGGGACAGGGGCTCGGGAGCTTTCTTT	CASSDVPRDRGSGAFF
.	TRBV9	TRBJ1-2	.	TGTGCCAGCAGCGCCAACCCCCAGGACGGGGACTATGGCTACACCTTC	CASSANPQDGDYGYTF
.	TRBV27	TRBJ2-7	.	TGTGCCAGCAGTTTCTCCCAGGGGTTACCCTACGAGCAGTACTTC	CASSFSQGLPYEQYF
TRBD2	TRBV28	TRBJ2-2	.	TGTGCCAGCAGTCTTTACCGGGACTACGATTTCGGGGAGCTGTTTTTT	CASSLYRDYDFGELFF
.	TRBV2	TRBJ1-2	.	TGTGCCAGCAGTGAAAGCGTCCTCCAGCCTAACTATGGCTACACCTTC	CASSESVLQPNYGYTF
TRBD1	TRBV13	TRBJ1-5	.	TGTGCCAGCTCCAACAGGGGACAGCCCCAGCATTTT	CASSNRGQPQHF
.	TRBV28	TRBJ2-1	.	TGTGCCAGCAGTTTAGTGGGCGGGACGCCCCTTTTCAATGAGCAGTTCTTC	CASSLVGGTPLFNEQFF
TRBD2	TRBV29-1	TRBJ2-2	once	TGCAGCGTTGAAGGGTTCCTAGCGGGGGGGCGGACCGGGGAGCTGTTTTTT	CSVEGFLAGGRTGELFF
.	TRBV14	TRBJ1-1	.	TGTGCCAGCAGCCTGATGGGGCAGGGGAACACTGAAGCTTTCTTT	CASSLMGQGNTEAFF
TRBD1	TRBV6-5	TRBJ1-1	.	TGTGCCAGCAGTTACTCGCCAGGGGGGTACACTGAAGCTTTCTTT	CASSYSPGGYTEAFF
.	TRBV27	TRBJ1-5	.	TGTGCCAGCAGAGAACAGAGTTATAGCAATCAGCCCCAGCATTTT	CASREQSYSNQPQHF
.	TRBV11-2	TRBJ2-1	.	TGTGCCAGCAGCTTAGTAGTAGGGGACTACAATGAGCAGTTCTTC	CASSLVVGDYNEQFF
TRBD2	TRBV27	TRBJ2-7	.	TGTGCCAGCAGTCTTCTCGACGGACTAGCGGGAGGGCCAGGTCGCCACGAGCAGTACTTC	CASSLLDGLAGGPGRHEQYF
.	TRBV5-1	TRBJ2-7	.	TGCGCCAGCAGCTCTCCTTTGGACTTCACTACCGGCTACGAGCAGTACTTC	CASSSPLDFTTGYEQYF
.	TRBV27	TRBJ2-3	.	TGTGCCATACGACGACAGGCTAGCACAGATACGCAGTATTTT	CAIRRQASTDTQYF
.	TRBV5-1	TRBJ2-1	.	TGCGCCAGCAGCTTGGGCGGGGACTCCTACAATGAGCAGTTCTTC	CASSLGGDSYNEQFF
.	TRBV7-8	TRBJ2-7	.	TGTGCCAGCAGCTTAGCGGCGGGGCGAGAGCAGTACTTC	CASSLAAGREQYF
.	TRBV2	TRBJ2-4	.	TGTGCCAGCAGTGAAAGGGGAGCCAAAAACATTCAGTACTTC	CASSERGAKNIQYF
.	TRBV7-3	TRBJ2-1	.	TGTGCCAGCAGCTTCGGCGGGCCGCGCAATGAGCAGTTCTTC	CASSFGGPRNEQFF